The 25 T cell receptor beta chains below were found in one sample sequenced in a study of vaccination effects on CD4 cells after COVID-19. This table comes from immunoSEQ multiplex PCR, and its TCRdb copy is limited to in-frame clones, with some not included. The sample lists about 48,000 clones; under 85% were seen once. No antigen has been assigned to these receptors. Antigen-specific CD4+ T cell clonotypes were called by their expansion after viral peptide-pool culture in ViraFEST. Scientists isolated CD4+ T cells after a roughly ten-day culture period ended. Each participant received a vaccine that was either BNT162b2 or mRNA-1273, given as two doses. The specimen was CD4+ T cells from PBMCs cultured with HCoV-OC43 spike peptides, collected after COVID-19 vaccination. Subset indicated: HCoV-OC43 spike overlapping peptide pool stimulation. The origin of the receptors is a human donor who received a COVID-19 vaccine.

This chain joins TRBV24-1 and TRBJ1-1; 7 bases map to TRBD1. V gave up 4 bases and J gave up 1 base; unmatched junction bases: 5. Germline V CDR1 and CDR2: KGHDR, SFDVKD. CDR3 size: 15 residues. The DNA of the CDR3 is TGTGCCACCAGTGAACGGGACAGTCCGAACACTGAAGCTTTCTTT. Translating gives CATSERDSPNTEAFF.

The rearrangement joins TRBV6-5 to TRBJ1-2; 9 bases align to TRBD1. V was pared by 5 bases and J by 8 bases, with 9 bases of the junction left unmatched. This CDR3 comprises 14 residues. CDR1 is MNHEY and CDR2 is SVGAGI in the germline V gene. The CDR3 region is CASSPRTGEYGYTF. CDR3 bases: TGTGCCAGCAGTCCAAGGACAGGGGAGTACGGCTACACCTTC.

This chain links TRBV11-1 with TRBJ2-5; TRBD2 matches at 7 bases. CDR1 SGHAT and CDR2 FQDESV come from the germline V gene (reference sequence). The CDR3 is 15 amino acids. V dropped 2 bases and J dropped 5; count of bases not matched to a gene: 8. CDR3 bases: TGTGCCAGCAGCTTAAATCCGGGGGGTCGGGAGACCCAGTACTTC. Its protein is CASSLNPGGRETQYF.

This clone was found a few times. This sequence joins TRBV6-5 and TRBJ1-1, with D unclear. The length of the CDR3 is 12 residues. Germline CDR1 and CDR2: MNHEY and SVGAGI. Trimming cost V 8 bases and J 1 base, with 8 bases left between them. CDR3 loop: CASHMGNTEAFF. The CDR3 region has the DNA TGTGCCAGCCACATGGGGAACACTGAAGCTTTCTTT.

The chain couples TRBV19 to TRBJ2-7, with 12 bases fitting TRBD2. CDR3 size: 14 residues. The junction had 3 bases not matched to a gene; V was cut back by 4 bases and J by 5 bases. Germline V CDR1 and CDR2: LNHDA, SQIVND (reference sequence). The CDR3 region has the DNA TGTGCCAGTAGTAGGACTAGCGGGATCGACGAGCAGTACTTC. As protein: CASSRTSGIDEQYF.

The genes are TRBV18 and TRBJ1-1; TRBD1 aligns across 7 bases. J lost 0 bases, V lost 3 bases, and 1 base had no gene match. This CDR3 has 14 amino acids. Per germline, CDR1 KGHSH and CDR2 LQKENI. In nucleotides, the CDR3 is TGTGCCAGCTCACCCGACAGGGTGAACACTGAAGCTTTCTTT. Translation: CASSPDRVNTEAFF.

This rearrangement joins TRBV20-1 to TRBJ2-7; D might be TRBD2 (6 bases). Trimming cost V 3 bases and J 4 bases, with 16 bases left between them. CDR1 is DFQATT, CDR2 SNEGSKA, per germline (reference sequence). The CDR3 is made up of 14 amino acids. For the CDR3, the DNA is TGCAGTGCTAGTGGAGGGGTGAGGTCGTACGAGCAGTACTTC. It specifies CSASGGVRSYEQYF.

This clone occurred a few times. The V call is TRBV3-1 (or the pseudogene TRBV3-2), the J call TRBJ2-1, with 7 nucleotides matching TRBD2. Germline CDR1 LGHDT, CDR2 YNNKEL (reference sequence). After removal of 2 bases from V and 4 bases from J, the junction contained 5 bases not matched to a gene. The CDR3 totals 15 residues. The DNA of the CDR3 is TGTGCCAGCAGCCAAACTAGCGCCTTTTACAATGAGCAGTTCTTC. Translation: CASSQTSAFYNEQFF.

V usage is TRBV5-1 and J usage is TRBJ2-1; D possibly uses TRBD1 or TRBD2 (5 bases each). Germline V CDR1 and CDR2: SGHRS, YFSETQ. CDR3 length equals 16 residues. V was clipped by 0 bases and J by 5 bases, with 15 bases between them. The CDR3 nucleotides read TGCGCCAGCAGCTTGGGGGGGACGAGGGCTAACAATGAGCAGTTCTTC. Translation gives CASSLGGTRANNEQFF.

Here the CDR3 reads CASSPIQGGYTF. The CDR3 DNA reads TGTGCCAGTAGTCCCATCCAGGGTGGCTACACCTTC. This rearrangement joins TRBV19 to TRBJ1-2, with D possibly being TRBD1 (5 bases). This CDR3 comprises 12 residues. CDR1 is LNHDA and CDR2 is SQIVND in the germline V gene (reference sequence). V was cut by 5 bases and J by 7 bases, with 11 bases left in between. Looking up the rest from reference TRBV19 and TRBJ1-2 gives the full variable domain: DGGITQSPKYLFRKEGQNVTLSCEQNLNHDAMYWYRQDPGQGLRLIYYSQIVNDFQKGDIAEGYSVSREKKESFPLTVTSAQKNPTAFYLCASSPIQGGYTFGSGTRLTVV.

The chain couples TRBV3-1 (or the pseudogene TRBV3-2) to TRBJ1-1; TRBD1 agrees at 9 bases. J lost 5 bases, V lost 4 bases, and 11 bases had no gene match. This CDR3 contains 16 residues. Germline CDR1 LGHDT, CDR2 YNNKEL (reference sequence). CDR3 bases: TGTGCCAGCAGCCCCCTAGAGGGACAGGGCCCTACTGAAGCTTTCTTT. Translation gives CASSPLEGQGPTEAFF.

This rearrangement joins TRBV19 to TRBJ1-3, with unresolved D. This CDR3 is 14 amino acids long. Germline CDR1 is LNHDA and CDR2 is SQIVND (reference sequence). Trimming removed 4 bases at V and 1 base at J, with 8 bases between. The CDR3 here is CASSSAGSGNTIYF. CDR3 DNA: TGTGCCAGTAGTAGTGCGGGGTCTGGAAACACCATATATTTT.

The V call is TRBV2, the J call TRBJ1-1; tentatively, D is TRBD1 (5 bases). The CDR3 covers 16 residues. The ends were cut back, 3 bases at V and 4 bases at J, with 18 bases in the middle. The germline CDR1 and CDR2 sequences are SNHLY and FYNNEI. The CDR3 region has the DNA TGTGCCAGCAGTGATATAATGGGTCAGGGTGGCACTGAAGCTTTCTTT. It specifies CASSDIMGQGGTEAFF.

The rearrangement joins TRBV10-3 to TRBJ1-2; 7 bases line up with TRBD1. Germline V CDR1 and CDR2: ENHRY, SYGVKD. The V and J ends lost 2 bases and 7 bases, in that order; junction bases with no gene match: 10. There are 15 residues in the CDR3. CDR3 sequence reads: CAISEEQGSQAGYTF. The CDR3 DNA follows: TGTGCCATCAGTGAGGAACAGGGGAGCCAGGCTGGCTACACCTTC.

V is TRBV6-5 and J is TRBJ1-4; perhaps TRBD1 as D (5 bases). Germline V lookup: CDR1 MNHEY, CDR2 SVGAGI. This CDR3 is built from 15 residues. Trimming stripped 0 bases from V and 7 bases from J, with 12 bases between. The CDR3 reads CASSYSGRGIEKLFF. The CDR3 DNA sequence: TGTGCCAGCAGTTACTCGGGAAGGGGAATTGAAAAACTGTTTTTT.

The chain uses TRBV3-1 (or the pseudogene TRBV3-2) and TRBJ2-2, with D possibly TRBD2 on 5 matching bases. The CDR3 is 14 amino acids. Germline loops: CDR1 LGHDT, CDR2 YNNKEL (reference sequence). V was trimmed by 3 bases and J by 1 base, leaving 6 bases between them. The DNA for the CDR3 is TGTGCCAGCAGCCAGGGGAGGAACACCGGGGAGCTGTTTTTT. Amino acids: CASSQGRNTGELFF.

The chain employs TRBV18 and TRBJ2-3, with a possible D match to TRBD1 (6 bases). Germline V gene data show CDR1 as KGHSH and CDR2 as LQKENI. Trimming left V 3 bases short and J 2 bases short, with 9 bases between. CDR3 length: 14 amino acids. The CDR3 sequence is CASSPQGNTDTQYF. CDR3 nucleotide sequence: TGTGCCAGCTCACCGCAGGGGAACACAGATACGCAGTATTTT.

The genes are TRBV5-1 and TRBJ1-1; TRBD1 is a possible D gene (5 bases). Looked up from germline, CDR1 is SGHRS and CDR2 is YFSETQ. The CDR3 length is 15 residues. The V and J ends lost 5 bases and 8 bases respectively, with 22 bases between them. Written as DNA, the CDR3 is TGCGCCAGCAGAGTGGGTCGGCTGGGGCGTGAGGAAGCTTTCTTT. Translated, it gives CASRVGRLGREEAFF.

This clone was counted only a few times. The chain combines TRBV3-1 (or the pseudogene TRBV3-2) with TRBJ2-5; 15 bases agree with TRBD2. This CDR3 has 15 residues. Germline CDR1 LGHDT, CDR2 YNNKEL (reference sequence). Losses at the gene ends were 3 bases for V and 5 bases for J; bases not matched to a gene: 1. For the CDR3, the DNA is TGTGCCAGCAGCCAGGGGACTAGCGGGGGGGAGACCCAGTACTTC. Translating it yields CASSQGTSGGETQYF.

V is TRBV11-2 and J is TRBJ2-4, with 9 bases aligning to TRBD1. CDR3 size: 15 residues. The V gene's germline CDR1 is SGHAT and CDR2 FQNNGV. The junction had 4 bases not matched to a gene; V was cut back by 1 base and J by 6 bases. This chain's CDR3 is CASSLVGQGRNIQYF. In DNA, the CDR3 is TGTGCCAGCAGCTTAGTGGGACAGGGTAGAAACATTCAGTACTTC.

The rearrangement links TRBV5-4 to TRBJ2-5; 8 bases align to TRBD2. The V and J ends lost 0 bases and 5 bases, in that order; junction bases with no gene match: 9. CDR1 is SGHNT and CDR2 is YYREEE in the germline V gene (reference sequence). This CDR3 is 16 amino acids long. CDR3 amino acids: CASSLDGGGIIETQYF. The CDR3 bases are TGTGCCAGCAGCTTGGACGGCGGGGGGATAATTGAGACCCAGTACTTC.

The CDR3 is CASSRKSGVGTGLSSYNSPLHF. CDR3 nucleotides: TGTGCCAGCAGCCGAAAATCGGGGGTGGGGACAGGGTTGAGCTCCTATAATTCACCCCTCCACTTT. This chain joins TRBV3-1 (or the pseudogene TRBV3-2) and TRBJ1-6, with TRBD1 identical over 9 bases. This CDR3 comprises 22 residues. V shed 4 bases, J shed 0 bases, and the junction held 19 bases outside the gene matches. Germline V gives CDR1 LGHDT, CDR2 YNNKEL (reference sequence).

This chain connects TRBV11-3 to TRBJ2-6; D gene unclear. The germline V and J ends were trimmed by 5 bases and 0 bases, with 8 bases remaining between them. Germline lookup yields CDR1 SGHNT and CDR2 YENEEA. This CDR3 has 15 residues. This CDR3 is CASSPGGSGANVLTF. CDR3 nucleotide sequence: TGTGCCAGCAGCCCGGGTGGCTCTGGGGCCAACGTCCTGACTTTC.

The chain employs TRBV4-1 and TRBJ2-1, with a possible D match to TRBD2 (6 bases). This CDR3 has 16 residues. CDR1 is MGHRA, CDR2 YSYEKL, per germline. V lost 4 bases, J lost 8 bases, and 21 bases lay in between. CDR3 nucleotide sequence: TGCGCCAGCAGCCCTCAACCGGGGGTCCCCCGGTATGAGCAGTTCTTC. Amino acids: CASSPQPGVPRYEQFF.

The chain joins TRBV19 to TRBJ2-5, with a weak D call TRBD2 (5 bases). The germline V gene has CDR1 LNHDA and CDR2 SQIVND (reference sequence). Trimming left V 0 bases short and J 5 bases short, with 16 bases between. The CDR3 is 16 residues long. The CDR3 coding sequence is TGTGCCAGTAGTATAGATCTATCGGGGTTGGGGGAGACCCAGTACTTC. This translates into CASSIDLSGLGETQYF.